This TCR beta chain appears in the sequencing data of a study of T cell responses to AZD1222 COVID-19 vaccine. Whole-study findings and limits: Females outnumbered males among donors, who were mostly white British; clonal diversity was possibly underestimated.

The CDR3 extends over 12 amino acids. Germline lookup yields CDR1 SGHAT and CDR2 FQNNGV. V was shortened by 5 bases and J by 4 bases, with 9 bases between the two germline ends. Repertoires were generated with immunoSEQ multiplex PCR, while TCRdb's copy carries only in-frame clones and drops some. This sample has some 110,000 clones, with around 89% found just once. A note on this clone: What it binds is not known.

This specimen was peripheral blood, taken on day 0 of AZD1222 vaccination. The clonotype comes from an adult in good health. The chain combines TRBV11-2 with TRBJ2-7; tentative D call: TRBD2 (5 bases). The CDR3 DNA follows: TGTGCCAGCAGCCTGGACTTGTACGAGCAGTACTTC. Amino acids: CASSLDLYEQYF.